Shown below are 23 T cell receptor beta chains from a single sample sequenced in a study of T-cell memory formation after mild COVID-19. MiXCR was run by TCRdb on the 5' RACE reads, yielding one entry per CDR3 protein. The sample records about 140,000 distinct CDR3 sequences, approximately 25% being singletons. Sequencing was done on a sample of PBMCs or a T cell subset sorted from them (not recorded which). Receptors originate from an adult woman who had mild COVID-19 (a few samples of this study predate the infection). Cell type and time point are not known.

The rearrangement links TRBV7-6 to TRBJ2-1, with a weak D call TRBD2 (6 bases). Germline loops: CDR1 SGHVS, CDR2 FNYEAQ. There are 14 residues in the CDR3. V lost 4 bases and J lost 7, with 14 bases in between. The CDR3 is CASSSPRLGNEQFF. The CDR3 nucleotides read TGTGCCAGCAGCTCGCCCCGACTAGGGAATGAGCAGTTCTTC.

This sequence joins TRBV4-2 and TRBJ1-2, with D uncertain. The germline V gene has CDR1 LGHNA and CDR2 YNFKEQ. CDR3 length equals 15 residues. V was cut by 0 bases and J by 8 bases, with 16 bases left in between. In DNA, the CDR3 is TGTGCCAGCAGCCAAGATAAAGATATAACGGGCGGCTACACCTTC. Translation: CASSQDKDITGGYTF.

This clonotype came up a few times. CDR3 amino acids: CASIIGPSYEQYF. CDR3 nucleotides: TGTGCCAGCATCATAGGACCATCCTACGAGCAGTACTTC. V is TRBV2 and J is TRBJ2-7; D uncertain. Deletions cut 7 bases from V and 1 base from J, with 11 bases between. Germline-derived CDR1 and CDR2 are SNHLY and FYNNEI. CDR3 size: 13 residues.

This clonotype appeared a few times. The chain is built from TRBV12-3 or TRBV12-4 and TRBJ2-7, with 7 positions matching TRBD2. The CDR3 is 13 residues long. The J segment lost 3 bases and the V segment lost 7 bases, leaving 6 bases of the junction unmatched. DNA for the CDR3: TGTGCCAGCACAAGCGGGGAGTACTACGAGCAGTACTTC. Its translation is CASTSGEYYEQYF.

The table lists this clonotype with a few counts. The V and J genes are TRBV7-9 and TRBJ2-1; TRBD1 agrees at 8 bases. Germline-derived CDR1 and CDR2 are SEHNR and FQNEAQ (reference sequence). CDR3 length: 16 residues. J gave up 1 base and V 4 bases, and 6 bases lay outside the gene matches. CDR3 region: CASSSGQGASYNEQFF. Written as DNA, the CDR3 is TGTGCCAGCAGCTCCGGACAGGGCGCATCCTACAATGAGCAGTTCTTC. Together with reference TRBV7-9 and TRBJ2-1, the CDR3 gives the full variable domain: DTGVSQNPRHKITKRGQNVTFRCDPISEHNRLYWYRQTLGQGPEFLTYFQNEAQLEKSRLLSDRFSAERPKGSFSTLEIQRTEQGDSAMYLCASSSGQGASYNEQFFGPGTRLTVL.

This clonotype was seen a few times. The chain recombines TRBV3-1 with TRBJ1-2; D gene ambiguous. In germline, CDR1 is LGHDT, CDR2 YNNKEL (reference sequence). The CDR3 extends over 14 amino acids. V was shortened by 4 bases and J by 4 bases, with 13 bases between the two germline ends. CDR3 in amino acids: CASSPPGAIYGYTF. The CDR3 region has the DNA TGTGCCAGCAGCCCGCCGGGAGCTATCTATGGCTACACCTTC.

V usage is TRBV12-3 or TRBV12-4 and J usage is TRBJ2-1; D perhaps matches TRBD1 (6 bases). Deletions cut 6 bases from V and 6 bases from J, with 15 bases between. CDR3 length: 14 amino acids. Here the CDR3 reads CASSPDSSINEQFF. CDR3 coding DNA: TGTGCCAGCAGCCCGGACAGCAGTATCAATGAGCAGTTCTTC.

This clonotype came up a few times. The CDR3 coding sequence is TGTGCCATCAGTGAGTTCGACAGGGGCAGGGACGAGCAGTACTTC. Amino acids: CAISEFDRGRDEQYF. The rearrangement joins TRBV10-3 to TRBJ2-7; TRBD1 matches at 8 bases. CDR1 and CDR2 (germline): ENHRY, SYGVKD. V dropped 1 base and J dropped 5; count of bases not matched to a gene: 7. The CDR3 has 15 amino acids.

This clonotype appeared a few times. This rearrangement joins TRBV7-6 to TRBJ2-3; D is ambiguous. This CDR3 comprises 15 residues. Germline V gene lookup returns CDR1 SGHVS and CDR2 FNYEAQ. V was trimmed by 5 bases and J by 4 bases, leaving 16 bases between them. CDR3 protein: CASSLSSTIPDTQYF. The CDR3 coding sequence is TGTGCCAGCAGCCTCAGTTCTACTATTCCAGATACGCAGTATTTT.

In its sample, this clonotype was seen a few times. Here the CDR3 reads CASSSPFLDRVTDTQYF. The CDR3 DNA reads TGTGCCAGCAGTTCCCCGTTCTTAGACAGGGTCACAGATACGCAGTATTTT. The genes are TRBV12-3 or TRBV12-4 and TRBJ2-3, with 7 bases identical to TRBD1. J was trimmed by 2 bases and V by 4 bases; bases with no gene match: 12. The CDR3 spans 17 residues.

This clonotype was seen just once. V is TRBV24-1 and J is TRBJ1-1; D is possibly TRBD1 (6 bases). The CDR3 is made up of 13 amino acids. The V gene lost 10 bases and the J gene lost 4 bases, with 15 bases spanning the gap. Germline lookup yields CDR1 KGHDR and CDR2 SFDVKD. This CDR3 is CATSRGSGTEAFF. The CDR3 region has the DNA TGTGCCACGAGCAGGGGAAGCGGCACTGAAGCTTTCTTT.

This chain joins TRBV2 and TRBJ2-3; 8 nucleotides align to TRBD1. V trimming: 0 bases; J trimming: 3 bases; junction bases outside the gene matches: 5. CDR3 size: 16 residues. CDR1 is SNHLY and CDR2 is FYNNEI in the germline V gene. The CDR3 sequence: CASSEAGRGRTDTQYF. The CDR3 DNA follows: TGTGCCAGCAGTGAAGCGGGCAGGGGGCGTACAGATACGCAGTATTTT.

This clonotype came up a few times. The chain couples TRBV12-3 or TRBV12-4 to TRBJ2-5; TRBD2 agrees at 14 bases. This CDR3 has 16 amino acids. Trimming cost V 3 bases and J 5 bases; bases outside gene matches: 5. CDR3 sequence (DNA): TGTGCCAGCAGTTTGACTAGCGGGGGGGCCCGGGAGACCCAGTACTTC. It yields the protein CASSLTSGGARETQYF.

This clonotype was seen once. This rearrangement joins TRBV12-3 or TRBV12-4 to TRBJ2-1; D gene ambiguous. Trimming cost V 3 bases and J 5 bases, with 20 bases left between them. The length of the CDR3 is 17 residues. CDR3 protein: CASSLAHWQKMNNEQFF. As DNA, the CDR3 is TGTGCCAGCAGTTTGGCCCATTGGCAGAAAATGAACAATGAGCAGTTCTTC.

The CDR3 is CASSLGDGETQYF. CDR3 coding DNA: TGCGCCAGCAGCCTAGGAGACGGGGAGACCCAGTACTTC. The chain joins TRBV4-1 to TRBJ2-5; no definite D call. Germline lookup yields CDR1 MGHRA and CDR2 YSYEKL. CDR3 length: 13 residues. V lost 4 bases and J 5 bases, leaving 11 bases between the germline ends.

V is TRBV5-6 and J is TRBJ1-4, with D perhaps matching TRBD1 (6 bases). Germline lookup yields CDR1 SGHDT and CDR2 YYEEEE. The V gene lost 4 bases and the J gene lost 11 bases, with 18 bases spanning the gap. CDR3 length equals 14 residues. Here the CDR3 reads CASSQKGEPAKLFF. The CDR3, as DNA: TGTGCCAGCAGCCAGAAGGGGGAACCGGCGAAACTGTTTTTT.

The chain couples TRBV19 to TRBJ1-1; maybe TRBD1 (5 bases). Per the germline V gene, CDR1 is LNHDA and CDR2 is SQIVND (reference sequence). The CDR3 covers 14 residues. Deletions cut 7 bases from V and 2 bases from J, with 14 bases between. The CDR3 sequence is CASTARGGNTEAFF. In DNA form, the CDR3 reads TGTGCCAGTACGGCCCGCGGGGGTAACACTGAAGCTTTCTTT.

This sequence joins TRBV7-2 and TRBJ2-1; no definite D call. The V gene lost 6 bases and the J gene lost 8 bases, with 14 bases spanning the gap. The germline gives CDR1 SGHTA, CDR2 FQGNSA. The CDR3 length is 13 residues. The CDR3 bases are TGTGCCAGCAGTGATGGCGTAAGCGATGAGCAGTTCTTC. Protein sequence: CASSDGVSDEQFF. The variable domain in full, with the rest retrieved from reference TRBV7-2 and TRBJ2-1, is GAGVSQSPSNKVTEKGKDVELRCDPISGHTALYWYRQSLGQGLEFLIYFQGNSAPDKSGLPSDRFSAERTGGSVSTLTIQRTQQEDSAVYLCASSDGVSDEQFFGPGTRLTVL.

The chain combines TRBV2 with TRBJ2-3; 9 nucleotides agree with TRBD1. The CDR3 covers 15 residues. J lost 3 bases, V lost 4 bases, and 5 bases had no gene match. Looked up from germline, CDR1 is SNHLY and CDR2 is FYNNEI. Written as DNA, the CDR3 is TGTGCCAGCAGTGCCGGACAGGGGCGGACAGATACGCAGTATTTT. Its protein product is CASSAGQGRTDTQYF.

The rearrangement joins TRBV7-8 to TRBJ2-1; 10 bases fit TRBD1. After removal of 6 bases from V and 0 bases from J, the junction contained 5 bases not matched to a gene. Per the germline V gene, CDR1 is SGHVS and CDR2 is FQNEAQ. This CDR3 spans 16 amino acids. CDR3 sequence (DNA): TGTGCCAGCAGTTCCCGACAGGGGGCCTCCTACAATGAGCAGTTCTTC. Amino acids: CASSSRQGASYNEQFF.

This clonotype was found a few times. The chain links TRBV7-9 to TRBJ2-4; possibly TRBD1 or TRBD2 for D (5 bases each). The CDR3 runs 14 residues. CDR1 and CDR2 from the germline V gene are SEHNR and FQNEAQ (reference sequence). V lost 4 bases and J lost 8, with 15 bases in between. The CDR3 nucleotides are TGTGCCAGCAGCTCGGACCAGGGAGCGGACATTCAGTACTTC. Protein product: CASSSDQGADIQYF.

This CDR3 is CASSIQGDRTYEQYF. The DNA for the CDR3 is TGTGCCAGTAGTATACAGGGGGATCGGACCTACGAGCAGTACTTC. This chain connects TRBV19 to TRBJ2-7; 7 positions match TRBD1. Germline CDR1 LNHDA, CDR2 SQIVND (reference sequence). The CDR3 is 15 residues long. With 2 bases clipped from V and 2 bases from J, the junction kept 6 bases outside the gene matches.

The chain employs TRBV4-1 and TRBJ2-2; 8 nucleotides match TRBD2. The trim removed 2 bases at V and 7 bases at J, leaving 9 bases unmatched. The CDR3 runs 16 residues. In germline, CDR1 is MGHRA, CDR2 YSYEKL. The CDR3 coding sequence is TGCGCCAGCAGCCAACCACCCGGGGGGGGGAACGGGGAGCTGTTTTTT. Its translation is CASSQPPGGGNGELFF.